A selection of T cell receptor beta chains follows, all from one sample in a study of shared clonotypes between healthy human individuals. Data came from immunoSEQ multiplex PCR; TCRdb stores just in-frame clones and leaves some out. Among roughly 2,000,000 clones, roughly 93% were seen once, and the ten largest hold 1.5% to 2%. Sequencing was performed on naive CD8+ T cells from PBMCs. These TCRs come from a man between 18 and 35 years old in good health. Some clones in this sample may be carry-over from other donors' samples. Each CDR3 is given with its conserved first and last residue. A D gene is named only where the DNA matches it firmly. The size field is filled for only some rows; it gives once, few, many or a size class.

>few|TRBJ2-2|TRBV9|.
TGTGCCAGCAGCGTGATATCCGGGGAGCTGTTTTTT
CASSVISGELFF
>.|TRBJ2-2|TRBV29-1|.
TGCAGCGTCGTCGGCACCGGGGAGCTGTTTTTT
CSVVGTGELFF
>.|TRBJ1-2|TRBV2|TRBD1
TGTGCCAGCGGAGTGACAGGGCCGGGCTATGGCTACACCTTC
CASGVTGPGYGYTF
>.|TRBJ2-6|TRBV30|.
TGTGCCTGGGGACTCAGCTACTCTGGGGCCAACGTCCTGACTTTC
CAWGLSYSGANVLTF
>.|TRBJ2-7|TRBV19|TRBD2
TGTGCCAGTAGTCCGGGACTAAAAGGCTACGAGCAGTACTTC
CASSPGLKGYEQYF
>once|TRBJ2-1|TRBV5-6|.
TGTGCCAGCAGCTTCGCCGGGACAAGCTCCTACAATGAGCAGTTCTTC
CASSFAGTSSYNEQFF
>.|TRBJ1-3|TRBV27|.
TGTGCCAGCAGTTCAGACCGGGCGGCGGGAAACACCATATATTTT
CASSSDRAAGNTIYF
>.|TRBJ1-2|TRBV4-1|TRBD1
TGCGCCAGTGCGGACAGGGAACAATACTATGGCTACACCTTC
CASADREQYYGYTF
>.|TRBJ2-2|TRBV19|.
TGTGCCAGTAGTACACCAGGATTGGGGAGCGGGGAGCTGTTTTTT
CASSTPGLGSGELFF
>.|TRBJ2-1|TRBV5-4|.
TGTGCCAGCAGCTTGGGTCGGACGCAGTTCTTC
CASSLGRTQFF
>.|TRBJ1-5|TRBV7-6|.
TGTGCCAGCAGCTTGAACCCGGGACTCCGACAGCCCCAGCATTTT
CASSLNPGLRQPQHF
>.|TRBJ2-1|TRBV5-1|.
TGCGCCAGCAGCTTTACAGGGTTAGGCTACAATGAGCAGTTCTTC
CASSFTGLGYNEQFF
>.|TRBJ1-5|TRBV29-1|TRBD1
TGCAGCGTCCGGACAGGGTATAGCAATCAGCCCCAGCATTTT
CSVRTGYSNQPQHF
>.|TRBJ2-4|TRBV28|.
TGTGCCAGCAGGGCGGGGCTAGCGCGAAACATTCAGTACTTC
CASRAGLARNIQYF
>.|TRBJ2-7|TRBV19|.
TGTGCCAGTAGTGCTACTAACTACGAGCAGTACTTC
CASSATNYEQYF
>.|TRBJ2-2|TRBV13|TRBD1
TGTGCCAGCAGCCCTCTCCAGGGGGCAAGCGGGGAGCTGTTTTTT
CASSPLQGASGELFF
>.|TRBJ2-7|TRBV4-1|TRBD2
TGCGCCAGCAGCCAGGCGACTAGCGGCTTCTACGAGCAGTACTTC
CASSQATSGFYEQYF
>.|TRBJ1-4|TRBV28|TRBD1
TGTGCCAGCAGTTCCGGGACAGGGGATGAAAAACTGTTTTTT
CASSSGTGDEKLFF
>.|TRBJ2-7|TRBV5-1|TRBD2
TGCGCCAGCAGCCCATCCCGGACTAGCGGGAACTACGAGCAGTACTTC
CASSPSRTSGNYEQYF
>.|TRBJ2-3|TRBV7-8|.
TGTGCCAGCAGCTTAGTTCTCCTTCAGACAGGCCAAAGGTCAGATACGCAGTATTTT
CASSLVLLQTGQRSDTQYF
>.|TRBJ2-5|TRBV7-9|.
TGTGCCAGCAGCTTAAGCTTGCAAGAGACCCAGTACTTC
CASSLSLQETQYF
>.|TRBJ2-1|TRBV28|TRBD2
TGTGCCGGCTCTACCGGGCCTAGCGGGGCCTACTACAATGAGCAGTTCTTC
CAGSTGPSGAYYNEQFF
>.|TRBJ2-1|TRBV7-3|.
TGTGCCAGCAGTACTACAAGGGGGGTTGCCTCCTACAATGAGCAGTTCTTC
CASSTTRGVASYNEQFF
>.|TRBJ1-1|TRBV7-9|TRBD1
TGTGCCAGCAGCTTAACCAGGGGGCGAACTGAAGCTTTCTTT
CASSLTRGRTEAFF
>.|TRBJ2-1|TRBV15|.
TGTGCCACCAGCAGTCGCAAGGAGCAGTTCTTC
CATSSRKEQFF
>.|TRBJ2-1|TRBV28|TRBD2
TGTGCCAGCAGTTTACAACTAGCGGGTGGTAATGAGCAGTTCTTC
CASSLQLAGGNEQFF
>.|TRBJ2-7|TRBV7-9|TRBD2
TGTGCCAGCAGCCCGGGACTAGCGGGAGAGCAGTACTTC
CASSPGLAGEQYF
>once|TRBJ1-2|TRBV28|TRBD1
TGTGCCAGCAGTCTGATAACCGGGACAGGGAAGGACTATGGCTACACCTTC
CASSLITGTGKDYGYTF
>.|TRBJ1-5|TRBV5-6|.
TGTGCCAGCAGCTCGACGGGCTATAGCAATCAGCCCCAGCATTTT
CASSSTGYSNQPQHF
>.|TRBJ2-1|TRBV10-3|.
TGTGCCATCAGTGAAAGTTCGGGTGCGTCAAATGAGCAGTTCTTC
CAISESSGASNEQFF
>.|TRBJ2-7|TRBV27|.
TGTGCCAGCACTCCGACAGGAGCTCTCTACGAGCAGTACTTC
CASTPTGALYEQYF
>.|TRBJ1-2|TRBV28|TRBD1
TGTGCCAGCTATGCCCCGGACAGGGAGTTAAACTATGGCTACACCTTC
CASYAPDRELNYGYTF
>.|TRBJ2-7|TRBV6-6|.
TGTGCCAGCAGTTACTCAGGAACTACCTACGAGCAGTACTTC
CASSYSGTTYEQYF
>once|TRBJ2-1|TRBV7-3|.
TGTGCCAGCAGCTTAGGAGCAGGACAGATAAACTACAATGAGCAGTTCTTC
CASSLGAGQINYNEQFF
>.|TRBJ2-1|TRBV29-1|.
TGCAGCGTTGTGTGGCAGGACCGCAATGAGCAGTTCTTC
CSVVWQDRNEQFF
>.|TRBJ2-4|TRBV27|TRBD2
TGTGCCAGCAGTTTATCCGGCGGGAGGCGTAAAAACATTCAGTACTTC
CASSLSGGRRKNIQYF
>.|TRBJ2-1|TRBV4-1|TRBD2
TGCGCCAGCAGCCAAGGAACGGGAGGTGGGGGATACAATGAGCAGTTCTTC
CASSQGTGGGGYNEQFF
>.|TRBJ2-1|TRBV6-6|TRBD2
TGTGCCAGCAGTTCCGATCGACTAGCCTATGAGCAGTTCTTC
CASSSDRLAYEQFF
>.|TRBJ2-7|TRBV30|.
TGTGCCTGGAGTGTAGGGACTGGACCCTACGAGCAGTACTTC
CAWSVGTGPYEQYF
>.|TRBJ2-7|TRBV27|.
TGTGCCAGCAGTTTATCGAAACGGTCGGGGTCCTACGAGCAGTACTTC
CASSLSKRSGSYEQYF